The clone carrying this T cell receptor (beta chain) was detected many times. Its antigen is unknown. TCRdb re-called the 5' RACE reads with MiXCR, one entry per CDR3 protein. The sample has 30,000 to 45,000 distinct CDR3 sequences, roughly 5.4% seen once. The data derive from a study of early T cells in non-severe SARS-CoV-2 infection. Study-level points and caveats: Database matching using VDJdb favored anti-spike CD8 responses, with private and CD4 specificities left missing.

CDR3 length: 13 residues. The V end lost 6 bases, the J end lost 4 bases, and 13 bases lay between the germline ends. Germline CDR1 SGHTA, CDR2 FQGNSA. V gene TRBV7-2 combines with J gene TRBJ2-7; TRBD2 is a possible D gene (7 bases). The source is an adult who was a healthcare worker with PCR-confirmed SARS-CoV-2 infection or an uninfected control (not recorded which). Sequencing input: whole blood. This CDR3 is CASSQGGAYEQYF. The CDR3 nucleotides are TGTGCCAGCAGTCAAGGGGGGGCGTACGAGCAGTACTTC.